These 7 T cell receptor beta chains came from one sample sequenced in a study of blood T cell repertoires in COVID-19. Assay used: immunoSEQ multiplex PCR; TCRdb lists only in-frame clones, some missing. The repertoire holds about 67,000 clones, with nearly 80% as singletons. Sequencing used peripheral blood. The origin of the receptors is a woman aged 55-69 years with acute or convalescent COVID-19.

The chain links TRBV4-1 to TRBJ2-7; 8 nucleotides agree with TRBD2. Germline V gene sequence: CDR1 MGHRA, CDR2 YSYEKL. The V and J ends lost 4 bases and 10 bases, in that order; junction bases with no gene match: 9. There are 13 residues in the CDR3. CDR3 sequence (DNA): TGCGCCAGCAGCCGGGACGAAGCGGGGGATCAGTACTTC. This codes for CASSRDEAGDQYF.

There are many counts of this clone. The V and J genes are TRBV2 and TRBJ2-1; TRBD2 agrees at 12 bases. The length of the CDR3 is 17 residues. The germline V gene encodes CDR1 SNHLY and CDR2 FYNNEI. The J segment lost 0 bases and the V segment lost 6 bases, leaving 6 bases of the junction unmatched. The CDR3 here is CASSGLAGFGSYNEQFF. CDR3 DNA: TGTGCCAGCAGCGGACTAGCGGGGTTCGGCTCCTACAATGAGCAGTTCTTC.

The V gene is TRBV28, the J gene TRBJ1-4; D not certain. Trimming stripped 5 bases from V and 0 bases from J, with 10 bases between. The CDR3 consists of 15 residues. Germline V gene data show CDR1 as MDHEN and CDR2 as SYDVKM. The CDR3 protein is CASSPPGSTNEKLFF. The CDR3 DNA is TGTGCCAGCAGTCCGCCCGGTTCAACTAATGAAAAACTGTTTTTT.

The chain uses TRBV5-1 and TRBJ1-4; the D is unclear. The CDR3 is 14 amino acids. Trimming shortened V by 4 bases and J by 8 bases, and 15 bases separated the two germline ends. The germline gives CDR1 SGHRS, CDR2 YFSETQ. The CDR3: CASSQDGDKEKLFF. CDR3 DNA: TGCGCCAGCAGCCAGGACGGGGATAAGGAAAAACTGTTTTTT.

This rearrangement joins TRBV6-5 to TRBJ1-2; 7 bases map to TRBD1. Germline V CDR1 and CDR2: MNHEY, SVGAGI. This CDR3 is 14 amino acids long. V shed 5 bases, J shed 5 bases, and the junction held 8 bases outside the gene matches. In DNA form, the CDR3 reads TGTGCCAGCAGTATCAGGGGGGCCCTGTATGGCTACACCTTC. It encodes CASSIRGALYGYTF.

This clone showed up just once. The chain couples TRBV7-2 to TRBJ2-7, with D uncertain. The V end was cut by 5 bases, the J end by 5 bases, with 13 bases between. Looked up from germline, CDR1 is SGHTA and CDR2 is FQGNSA. This CDR3 region has 13 residues. The CDR3 coding sequence is TGTGCCAGCAGCCTTACCCTGGGCCACGAGCAGTACTTC. This translates into CASSLTLGHEQYF.

This clone showed up just a few times. This chain uses TRBV18 with TRBJ1-6; TRBD1 might be the D (5 bases). Looked up from germline, CDR1 is KGHSH and CDR2 is LQKENI. V was clipped by 3 bases and J by 2 bases, with 8 bases between them. The CDR3 has 15 residues. CDR3 protein: CASSPATAYNSPLHF. The CDR3 bases are TGTGCCAGCTCACCCGCGACAGCCTATAATTCACCCCTCCACTTT.